Shown below are 21 T cell receptor beta chains from a single sample sequenced in a study of blood T cell repertoires in COVID-19. Only in-frame clones appear in the TCRdb table, and some are missing; sequencing was by immunoSEQ multiplex PCR. The repertoire holds hundreds of thousands of clones, roughly 87% seen once, with roughly 2.6% in the top ten. The sequenced material came from PBMCs or T cells enriched from blood (not recorded which). The receptors come from a woman aged 25 to 39 with acute COVID-19.

The rearrangement links TRBV21-1 to TRBJ1-2; the table's TRBD1 call for D was not verified on the DNA. TRBV21-1 is reported as a pseudogene. The CDR3 runs 19 residues. DNA for the CDR3: TGTGCCAGCAGCAAATCCAACAGGGGGCTTCGAAAGTCTAACTATGGCTACACCTTC. Amino acid sequence: CASSKSNRGLRKSNYGYTF.

The chain has TRBV9 and TRBJ1-3; D not resolved. Germline CDR1 reads SGDLS; CDR2 reads YYNGEE. V lost 4 bases to trimming and J lost 2 bases, with 13 bases between them. The CDR3 totals 15 residues. This CDR3 reads CASSKSTAAGNTIYF. For the CDR3, the DNA is TGTGCCAGCAGCAAATCGACGGCGGCTGGAAACACCATATATTTT.

This sequence joins TRBV3-1 (or the pseudogene TRBV3-2) and TRBJ1-6, with 10 bases lining up with TRBD1. There are 14 residues in the CDR3. CDR1 is LGHDT, CDR2 YNNKEL, per germline (reference sequence). With 3 bases clipped from V and 8 bases from J, the junction kept 1 base outside the gene matches. The CDR3 bases are TGTGCCAGCAGCCAGACAGGGGGCGATTCACCCCTCCACTTT. It yields the protein CASSQTGGDSPLHF.

V usage is TRBV29-1 and J usage is TRBJ2-3; D is unresolved. From germline, CDR1 is SQVTM and CDR2 ANQGSEA. The length of the CDR3 is 14 residues. Between the trimmed V and J ends, which lost 4 bases and 6 bases, there was a span of 17 bases. The CDR3 loop reads CSVVDAPPRDTQYF. In nucleotides, the CDR3 is TGCAGCGTTGTTGACGCCCCGCCCAGGGATACGCAGTATTTT.

The gene calls are TRBV12-3 or TRBV12-4 and TRBJ1-1; D remains ambiguous. The CDR3 is made up of 11 amino acids. V lost 4 bases to trimming and J lost 8 bases, with 8 bases between them. CDR3 sequence (DNA): TGTGCCAGCAGTTCCGGGTGGGAAGCTTTCTTT. Translation gives CASSSGWEAFF.

Details on this clone: Here the CDR3 omits its conserved ending phenylalanine or tryptophan, so a read error is the likely source. The limits of the CDR3 on the DNA are not certain, so only TCRdb's listed CDR3 is given. The chain recombines TRBV13 with TRBJ2-3; the table's D call TRBD2 went unverified against the DNA. With termini counted, the CDR3 has 13 amino acids. The germline V gene encodes CDR1 PRHDT and CDR2 FYEKMQ (reference sequence). The CDR3 sequence is CASSALSGAEPGV.

This chain links TRBV7-9 with TRBJ1-1; perhaps TRBD1 as D (6 bases). This CDR3 spans 16 amino acids. CDR1 and CDR2 from the germline V gene are SEHNR and FQNEAQ (reference sequence). V lost 1 base to trimming and J lost 6 bases, with 18 bases between them. The CDR3 protein is CASSLGERGFDAEAFF. CDR3 DNA: TGTGCCAGCAGCTTAGGTGAGAGGGGGTTCGACGCTGAAGCTTTCTTT.

The chain couples TRBV5-1 to TRBJ2-2, with D unresolved. CDR1 SGHRS and CDR2 YFSETQ come from the germline V gene. The V end lost 0 bases, the J end lost 8 bases, and 8 bases lay between the germline ends. The CDR3 contains 13 residues. The CDR3: CASSLDPSGELFF. In DNA form, the CDR3 reads TGCGCCAGCAGCTTGGATCCTTCTGGGGAGCTGTTTTTT.

The V and J genes are TRBV3-1 (or the pseudogene TRBV3-2) and TRBJ1-5, with D unresolved. The germline V and J ends were trimmed by 4 bases and 10 bases, with 14 bases remaining between them. The CDR3 sequence is 13 residues long. In germline, CDR1 is LGHDT, CDR2 YNNKEL (reference sequence). CDR3 sequence reads: CASSPRPLDPQHF. Written as DNA, the CDR3 is TGTGCCAGCAGCCCGAGGCCCTTGGATCCCCAGCATTTT.

The chain uses TRBV14 and TRBJ1-1; a possible D gene is TRBD1 (6 bases). V lost 4 bases, J lost 1 base, and 13 bases lay in between. Germline lookup yields CDR1 SGHDN and CDR2 FVKESK. The CDR3 loop spans 15 amino acids. CDR3 DNA sequence: TGTGCCAGCAGCCCATTCGGGGGGCCGAACACTGAAGCTTTCTTT. Translation gives CASSPFGGPNTEAFF.

The chain links TRBV13 to TRBJ2-7; 7 nucleotides align to TRBD1. Trimming took 5 bases from V and 2 from J; bases not matched to a gene: 9. Looked up from germline, CDR1 is PRHDT and CDR2 is FYEKMQ (reference sequence). The CDR3 sequence is 15 residues long. Here the CDR3 reads CASSITGEVPYEQYF. The DNA for the CDR3 is TGTGCCAGCAGCATCACAGGGGAAGTGCCCTACGAGCAGTACTTC.

This sequence joins TRBV4-3 and TRBJ1-6; 9 bases are shared with TRBD1. V lost 0 bases and J lost 9; bases outside the gene matches: 6. CDR1 is LGHNA and CDR2 is YSLEER in the germline V gene. The CDR3 extends over 16 amino acids. This CDR3 reads CASSQDPTGGSSPLHF. CDR3 DNA sequence: TGCGCCAGCAGCCAAGACCCGACAGGGGGAAGTTCACCCCTCCACTTT.

This rearrangement joins TRBV21-1 to TRBJ1-3; TRBD1, as called in the table, went unchecked against the DNA. TRBV21-1 is reported as a pseudogene. This CDR3 has 15 amino acids. The CDR3 DNA reads TGTGCCAGCAGCAAAACGGGACAGGTGAGAAACACCATATATTTT. It specifies CASSKTGQVRNTIYF.

As concerns this clone: This sample includes further DNA sequences coding for the same CDR3. This chain links TRBV12-3 or TRBV12-4 with TRBJ1-2; D is perhaps TRBD1 (6 bases). Trimming pared 3 bases from V and 8 bases from J, leaving 13 bases between. The CDR3 totals 13 residues. CDR3 nucleotides: TGTGCCAGCAGTTTTGGGGCAGGGGACGGCTACACCTTC. Its protein product is CASSFGAGDGYTF.

Of note for this clone: The identical CDR3 is also encoded by other nucleotide sequences in the sample. V and J are TRBV5-1 and TRBJ1-3; D possibly corresponds to TRBD1 (5 bases). CDR1 is SGHRS, CDR2 YFSETQ, per germline. The CDR3 extends over 14 amino acids. Trimming pared 1 base from V and 4 bases from J, leaving 9 bases between. The CDR3 nucleotides are TGCGCCAGCAGCTTGCTCGGGGGAGGAAACACCATATATTTT. Residues: CASSLLGGGNTIYF. Combining the CDR3 with reference TRBV5-1 and TRBJ1-3 gives the whole variable domain KAGVTQTPRYLIKTRGQQVTLSCSPISGHRSVSWYQQTPGQGLQFLFEYFSETQRNKGNFPGRFSGRQFSNSRSEMNVSTLELGDSALYLCASSLLGGGNTIYFGEGSWLTVV.

This sequence joins TRBV18 and TRBJ2-6; D uncertain. Trimming removed 4 bases at V and 0 bases at J, with 7 bases between. The CDR3 is made up of 15 amino acids. CDR1 KGHSH and CDR2 LQKENI come from the germline V gene. The CDR3 protein is CASSLTRSGANVLTF. CDR3 coding DNA: TGTGCCAGCTCACTCACGCGCTCTGGGGCCAACGTCCTGACTTTC.

The rearrangement joins TRBV6-1 to TRBJ1-1; maybe TRBD1 (5 bases). The CDR3 covers 13 residues. From germline, CDR1 is MNHNS and CDR2 SASEGT. With 1 base removed from V and 7 bases from J, the gap between germline ends came to 10 bases. In nucleotides, the CDR3 is TGTGCCAGCAGTGAAGTTTTAGGGGATGAAGCTTTCTTT. It encodes CASSEVLGDEAFF.

This chain links TRBV14 with TRBJ1-1; D possibly corresponds to TRBD1 (5 bases). Trimming took 1 base from V and 6 from J, leaving 6 bases between them. The CDR3 is made up of 12 amino acids. Germline V gene data show CDR1 as SGHDN and CDR2 as FVKESK. The CDR3 is CASSQVGAEAFF. DNA of the CDR3: TGTGCCAGCAGCCAAGTAGGGGCTGAAGCTTTCTTT.

V usage is TRBV4-1 and J usage is TRBJ1-4; tentatively, D is TRBD1 (6 bases). Germline lookup yields CDR1 MGHRA and CDR2 YSYEKL. Trimming removed 1 base from V and 8 bases from J, with 14 bases in between. This CDR3 region has 15 residues. The CDR3 here is CASSQVGGLNEKLFF. The DNA of the CDR3 is TGCGCCAGCAGCCAAGTGGGGGGGCTTAACGAAAAACTGTTTTTT.

The chain is built from TRBV6-4 and TRBJ2-2; possible D gene TRBD2, 5 bases. Germline lookup yields CDR1 MRHNA and CDR2 SNTAGT. Trimming removed 6 bases from V and 1 base from J, with 9 bases in between. This CDR3 is built from 14 residues. This CDR3 is CASRLDWNTGELFF. The CDR3 DNA reads as TGTGCCAGCAGATTGGACTGGAACACCGGGGAGCTGTTTTTT.

V gene TRBV18 combines with J gene TRBJ2-7; D is unclear. V gave up 1 base and J gave up 2 bases, with 9 bases separating them. The CDR3 runs 14 residues. CDR1 and CDR2 from the germline V gene are KGHSH and LQKENI. The CDR3 sequence is CASSPRLPAYEQYF. The CDR3, as DNA: TGTGCCAGCTCACCACGGCTCCCAGCCTACGAGCAGTACTTC.